One sample yielded the 21 T cell receptor beta chains listed below, sequenced in a study of identical twins. TCRdb processed the 5' RACE reads anew with MiXCR; each CDR3 protein has one entry. This table holds around 480,000 distinct CDR3 sequences, approximately 15% found once. The same specimen was also included in a second study, on yellow fever vaccine responses in identical twins.

Source material: CD4+ T cells sorted from blood. The receptors shown here come from a woman aged 18-29 years in good health.

The chain uses TRBV5-8 and TRBJ1-2; 7 positions match TRBD1. Germline lookup yields CDR1 SGHTS and CDR2 YDEGEE. There are 17 residues in the CDR3. V lost 4 bases, J lost 4 bases, and 16 bases stayed unmatched. The CDR3 sequence: CASSRPELGQPSYGYTF. The CDR3 DNA sequence: TGTGCCAGCAGCCGTCCGGAGCTGGGACAGCCGAGCTATGGCTACACCTTC. Complete variable domain (other parts from reference TRBV5-8 and TRBJ1-2): EAGVTQSPTHLIKTRGQQATLRCSPISGHTSVYWYQQALGLGLQFLLWYDEGEERNRGNFPPRFSGRQFPNYSSELNVNALELEDSALYLCASSRPELGQPSYGYTFGSGTRLTVV.

The chain is built from TRBV7-2 and TRBJ1-1; no clear D. The CDR3 runs 16 residues. The germline V gene has CDR1 SGHTA and CDR2 FQGNSA. With 6 bases removed from V and 7 bases from J, the gap between germline ends came to 24 bases. The CDR3 loop is CASRANQRTGTSEAFF. CDR3 nucleotides: TGTGCCAGCAGAGCGAACCAAAGGACGGGAACAAGTGAAGCTTTCTTT.

This clonotype has more than one count but fewer than ten. This sequence joins TRBV6-5 and TRBJ2-2, with a weak D call TRBD2 (6 bases). The CDR3 loop spans 17 amino acids. Trimming pared 0 bases from V and 0 bases from J, leaving 11 bases between. The germline gives CDR1 MNHEY, CDR2 SVGAGI. The CDR3 coding sequence is TGTGCCAGCAGTTACTCGAGTTCGGGAGCGAACACCGGGGAGCTGTTTTTT. Its translation: CASSYSSSGANTGELFF.

This clonotype was detected only a few times. V usage is TRBV27 and J usage is TRBJ2-1; weak D call: TRBD2 (6 bases). In germline, CDR1 is MNHEY, CDR2 SMNVEV (reference sequence). CDR3 length: 15 residues. V gave up 2 bases and J gave up 2 bases, with 10 bases separating them. CDR3 sequence (DNA): TGTGCCAGCAGTTTAAAGCGGGCCACCTACAATGAGCAGTTCTTC. Translated, it gives CASSLKRATYNEQFF.

The rearrangement uses TRBV20-1 and TRBJ2-7, with 7 bases lining up with TRBD1. CDR3 length: 14 amino acids. Losses at the gene ends were 4 bases for V and 6 bases for J; bases not matched to a gene: 12. Germline CDR1 reads DFQATT; CDR2 reads SNEGSKA (reference sequence). The DNA of the CDR3 is TGCAGTGCTACTTATAGACAGGGTAATTCCGAGCAGTACTTC. Encoded protein: CSATYRQGNSEQYF.

The CDR3 DNA is TGTGCCAGCAGCGGGTACTCCCCGGCTGGGGCCAACGTCCTGACTTTC. Translation: CASSGYSPAGANVLTF. The J gene is TRBJ2-6, the V gene TRBV9; D call uncertain. V lost 3 bases, J lost 2 bases, and 12 bases lay in between. This CDR3 has 16 amino acids. Germline-derived CDR1 and CDR2 are SGDLS and YYNGEE. Together with reference TRBV9 and TRBJ2-6, the CDR3 gives the full variable domain: DSGVTQTPKHLITATGQRVTLRCSPRSGDLSVYWYQQSLDQGLQFLIQYYNGEERAKGNILERFSAQQFPDLHSELNLSSLELGDSALYFCASSGYSPAGANVLTFGAGSRLTVL.

This clonotype was seen only a few times. The chain couples TRBV12-3 or TRBV12-4 to TRBJ1-5; D uncertain. The CDR3 extends over 15 amino acids. The V end lost 6 bases, the J end lost 4 bases, and 16 bases lay between the germline ends. The CDR3 DNA reads TGTGCCAGCAGCTGGACTCAAAGCGGGAATCAGCCCCAGCATTTT. It codes for CASSWTQSGNQPQHF.

This clonotype has more than one count but fewer than ten. The chain is built from TRBV5-1 and TRBJ2-7; 10 nucleotides match TRBD2. The germline CDR1 and CDR2 sequences are SGHRS and YFSETQ. V dropped 0 bases and J dropped 7; count of bases not matched to a gene: 10. The CDR3 is made up of 16 amino acids. CDR3 sequence reads: CASSLARAGGPLEQYF. CDR3 in DNA: TGCGCCAGCAGCTTGGCCCGAGCGGGAGGGCCTTTGGAGCAGTACTTC.

The chain recombines TRBV10-1 with TRBJ2-5; D is undetermined. The V end was cut by 6 bases, the J end by 12 bases, with 11 bases between. Germline-derived CDR1 and CDR2 are WNHNN and SYGVQD (reference sequence). The CDR3 length is 10 residues. The CDR3 is CASRVAVEYF. The DNA for the CDR3 is TGCGCCAGCAGGGTCGCAGTAGAGTACTTC.

The table lists this clonotype with a few counts. This chain joins TRBV10-3 and TRBJ2-5; a possible D gene is TRBD1 (5 bases). The CDR3 covers 14 residues. Germline V gene data show CDR1 as ENHRY and CDR2 as SYGVKD. V lost 2 bases to trimming and J lost 7 bases, with 14 bases between them. CDR3 in amino acids: CAISEPATQGTQYF. The CDR3 DNA follows: TGTGCCATCAGTGAGCCCGCAACTCAGGGGACCCAGTACTTC.

This clonotype was seen a few times. V is TRBV2 and J is TRBJ2-3; the match to TRBD2 covers 9 bases. V gave up 5 bases and J gave up 5 bases; unmatched junction bases: 11. The CDR3 spans 16 residues. CDR1 and CDR2 from the germline V gene are SNHLY and FYNNEI. In nucleotides, the CDR3 is TGTGCCAGCAGTTTAGCGCGCGGGGGGGCGAGAGATACGCAGTATTTT. It yields the protein CASSLARGGARDTQYF.

The chain joins TRBV9 to TRBJ2-1; perhaps D is TRBD1 or TRBD2 (6 bases each). CDR3 length: 15 residues. V lost 0 bases and J 3 bases, leaving 10 bases between the germline ends. Germline V CDR1 and CDR2: SGDLS, YYNGEE. The CDR3, as DNA: TGTGCCAGCAGCGTAGGGAAGGGGGGCTACAATGAGCAGTTCTTC. Residues: CASSVGKGGYNEQFF.

The V gene is TRBV6-2 or TRBV6-3, the J gene TRBJ2-2, with D perhaps matching TRBD1 (5 bases). The length of the CDR3 is 13 residues. V gave up 2 bases and J gave up 6 bases, with 7 bases separating them. The germline V gene encodes CDR1 MNHEY and CDR2 SVGEGT. The CDR3 is CASSYQGAGELFF. The CDR3 DNA is TGTGCCAGCAGTTACCAGGGTGCCGGGGAGCTGTTTTTT.

This clonotype has at least ten counts. The chain is built from TRBV3-1 and TRBJ2-2, with TRBD1 as a possible D gene (6 bases). This CDR3 comprises 15 residues. Between the trimmed V and J ends, which lost 3 bases and 4 bases, there was a span of 12 bases. Germline-derived CDR1 and CDR2 are LGHDT and YNNKEL (reference sequence). CDR3: CASSQETGLTGELFF. DNA for the CDR3: TGTGCCAGCAGCCAGGAAACAGGGCTCACCGGGGAGCTGTTTTTT. The entire variable domain, with the rest obtained from reference TRBV3-1 and TRBJ2-2, is as follows: DTAVSQTPKYLVTQMGNDKSIKCEQNLGHDTMYWYKQDSKKFLKIMFSYNNKELIINETVPNRFSPKSPDKAHLNLHINSLELGDSAVYFCASSQETGLTGELFFGEGSRLTVL.

The chain couples TRBV11-2 to TRBJ1-1; the match to TRBD1 covers 9 bases. Germline lookup yields CDR1 SGHAT and CDR2 FQNNGV. J gave up 5 bases and V 5 bases, and 9 bases lay outside the gene matches. The CDR3 is 15 amino acids. The CDR3 is CASSQGQGWGTEAFF. CDR3 bases: TGTGCCAGCAGCCAGGGACAGGGCTGGGGAACTGAAGCTTTCTTT.

This clonotype occurred a few times. V and J are TRBV28 and TRBJ2-1, with a tentative D call TRBD1 (5 bases). V lost 6 bases and J 4 bases, leaving 19 bases between the germline ends. Germline CDR1 and CDR2: MDHEN and SYDVKM. The CDR3 consists of 16 residues. The CDR3 spells CASSHQGPVGYNEQFF. CDR3 sequence (DNA): TGTGCCAGCAGCCATCAGGGTCCCGTAGGGTACAATGAGCAGTTCTTC.

This clonotype was observed a handful of times. The gene calls are TRBV20-1 and TRBJ2-3, with TRBD1 matching over 11 bases. CDR1 and CDR2 (germline): DFQATT, SNEGSKA (reference sequence). This CDR3 comprises 15 residues. Losses at the gene ends were 6 bases for V and 3 bases for J; bases not matched to a gene: 8. The CDR3 loop is CSATLGDRGTDTQYF. CDR3 nucleotide sequence: TGCAGTGCCACTTTAGGGGACAGGGGGACAGATACGCAGTATTTT.

This chain joins TRBV28 and TRBJ2-2, with 8 nucleotides matching TRBD2. The V and J ends lost 4 bases and 0 bases, in that order; junction bases with no gene match: 7. The CDR3 runs to 17 residues. Germline CDR1 and CDR2: MDHEN and SYDVKM. CDR3 loop: CASSSPGLVANTGELFF. The CDR3 DNA sequence: TGTGCCAGCAGTTCTCCGGGACTAGTCGCGAACACCGGGGAGCTGTTTTTT.

This clonotype has a handful of counts. The rearrangement uses TRBV3-1 and TRBJ1-1; a weak D match, TRBD1 (5 bases). The CDR3 totals 14 residues. V was cut by 4 bases and J by 2 bases, with 11 bases left in between. Germline CDR1 LGHDT, CDR2 YNNKEL (reference sequence). Here the CDR3 reads CASSPRDFNTEAFF. DNA of the CDR3: TGTGCCAGCAGCCCCCGGGACTTTAACACTGAAGCTTTCTTT.

Many counts were recorded for this clonotype. This chain uses TRBV12-3 or TRBV12-4 with TRBJ2-1; 10 nucleotides align to TRBD2. CDR3 size: 15 residues. V dropped 4 bases and J dropped 3; count of bases not matched to a gene: 3. The CDR3 DNA follows: TGTGCCAGCAGTTACACTAGCGGGGTCTACAATGAGCAGTTCTTC. Encoded protein: CASSYTSGVYNEQFF.

The chain has TRBV30 and TRBJ2-5, with D unclear. V lost 0 bases and J 3 bases, leaving 8 bases between the germline ends. The germline V gene encodes CDR1 GTSNPN and CDR2 SVGIG (reference sequence). The CDR3 sequence is 13 residues long. The CDR3 sequence is CAWSVGVKETQYF. CDR3 DNA sequence: TGTGCCTGGAGTGTAGGAGTTAAAGAGACCCAGTACTTC.